The 30 T cell receptor beta chains given below trace back to one sample, sequenced in a study of radiation and T cells in renal cell carcinoma. Time point reported: blood 2 weeks post-SBRT. As to treatment: 15 Gy SBRT to primary tumor, nephrectomy 4 weeks later. Measured with immunoSEQ multiplex PCR; TCRdb has only the in-frame clones, and not every one. Of just over 150,000 clones detected, roughly 89% appear once; the ten largest clones hold roughly 13%. This specimen was blood, taken from a patient whose treatment included radiotherapy and nephrectomy. The receptors shown here come from a woman in her fifties or sixties with renal cell carcinoma.

The chain carries TRBV25-1 and TRBJ1-6; TRBD1 matches 7 bases. The CDR3 runs 14 residues. Trimming removed 4 bases from V and 7 bases from J; junction bases left unmatched: 4. The germline gives CDR1 MGHDK, CDR2 SYGVNS. The DNA for the CDR3 is TGTGCCAGCAGTGCCGTGACAGGGAATTCACCCCTCCACTTT. It translates to CASSAVTGNSPLHF.

Turning to this clone: The identical CDR3 is also encoded by other nucleotide sequences in the sample. The chain employs TRBV2 and TRBJ1-1, with D unclear. The V end was cut by 6 bases, the J end by 5 bases, with 16 bases between. Germline CDR1 reads SNHLY; CDR2 reads FYNNEI. The length of the CDR3 is 14 residues. CDR3 loop: CASSDSARGTEAFF. The CDR3 DNA is TGTGCCAGCAGCGATTCCGCAAGAGGGACTGAAGCTTTCTTT. The full variable domain, in which reference TRBV2 and TRBJ1-1 provide the parts outside the CDR3, is EPEVTQTPSHQVTQMGQEVILRCVPISNHLYFYWYRQILGQKVEFLVSFYNNEISEKSEIFDDQFSVERPDGSNFTLKIRSTKLEDSAMYFCASSDSARGTEAFFGQGTRLTVV.

The chain links TRBV18 to TRBJ1-1; possible D gene TRBD1, 5 bases. This CDR3 is 16 amino acids long. Germline values: CDR1 KGHSH, CDR2 LQKENI. Trimming took off 3 bases at V and 5 bases at J, with 19 bases between the two ends. This chain's CDR3 is CASSPSGYRTSTEAFF. Here the CDR3 DNA reads TGTGCCAGCTCACCTTCGGGTTACAGGACAAGTACTGAAGCTTTCTTT.

V gene TRBV7-9 combines with J gene TRBJ2-7; 8 nucleotides line up with TRBD1. This CDR3 is 15 amino acids long. Trimming at V came to 1 base and at J to 2 bases, leaving 4 bases not matched to a gene. Germline V gives CDR1 SEHNR, CDR2 FQNEAQ (reference sequence). CDR3 amino acids: CASSLDRDRTYEQYF. The CDR3, as DNA: TGTGCCAGCAGCTTAGACCGGGACAGGACCTACGAGCAGTACTTC.

The genes are TRBV5-5 and TRBJ1-2, with a tentative D call TRBD1 (5 bases). Between the trimmed V and J ends, which lost 2 bases and 5 bases, there was a span of 7 bases. CDR3 length: 12 residues. Germline CDR1 SGHKS, CDR2 YYEKEE (reference sequence). CDR3 protein: CASSLDRYGYTF. Written as DNA, the CDR3 is TGTGCCAGCAGCTTAGACAGATATGGCTACACCTTC.

There are a few counts of this clone. This chain joins TRBV5-1 and TRBJ1-2, with 7 bases identical to TRBD1. Germline CDR1 and CDR2: SGHRS and YFSETQ. V shed 1 base, J shed 4 bases, and the junction held 4 bases outside the gene matches. The CDR3 is 14 residues long. The CDR3 nucleotides are TGCGCCAGCAGCTTGACGACAGGGTCCTATGGCTACACCTTC. Its protein is CASSLTTGSYGYTF.

The genes are TRBV19 and TRBJ2-1; D uncertain. Trimming removed 5 bases at V and 5 bases at J, with 19 bases between. The CDR3 has 16 amino acids. CDR1 and CDR2 from the germline V gene are LNHDA and SQIVND (reference sequence). The CDR3 region has the DNA TGTGCCAGTAGTTTGTTCCCCAGGATGAGCAACAATGAGCAGTTCTTC. This codes for CASSLFPRMSNNEQFF.

The chain recombines TRBV6-6 with TRBJ2-2; TRBD2 aligns across 9 bases. This CDR3 contains 15 residues. Trimming at V came to 2 bases and at J to 7 bases, leaving 5 bases not matched to a gene. Germline CDR1 MNHNY, CDR2 SVGAGI (reference sequence). The CDR3 reads CASSYPRGGSGELFF. For the CDR3, the DNA is TGTGCCAGCAGTTACCCGCGGGGGGGGAGCGGGGAGCTGTTTTTT.

This clone was picked up a small number of times. The gene calls are TRBV29-1 and TRBJ1-5; no firm D call. Trimming removed 5 bases at V and 2 bases at J, with 10 bases between. CDR3 length equals 13 residues. Germline V gene data show CDR1 as SQVTM and CDR2 as ANQGSEA. CDR3 sequence reads: CSVSAGGNQPQHF. In DNA, the CDR3 is TGCAGCGTTTCGGCCGGTGGCAATCAGCCCCAGCATTTT.

The V and J genes are TRBV7-6 and TRBJ2-1, with 7 positions matching TRBD2. CDR1 is SGHVS and CDR2 is FNYEAQ in the germline V gene. V was clipped by 4 bases and J by 0 bases; unmatched bases: 15. The CDR3 has 19 residues. CDR3 in amino acids: CASSYWARERGYSYNEQFF. For the CDR3, the DNA is TGTGCCAGCAGCTACTGGGCGAGGGAGCGGGGCTACTCCTACAATGAGCAGTTCTTC. The variable domain in full, completed from reference TRBV7-6 and TRBJ2-1, reads GAGVSQSPRYKVTKRGQDVALRCDPISGHVSLYWYRQALGQGPEFLTYFNYEAQQDKSGLPNDRFSAERPEGSISTLTIQRTEQRDSAMYRCASSYWARERGYSYNEQFFGPGTRLTVL.

V is TRBV6-4 and J is TRBJ1-1; D is perhaps TRBD1 (6 bases). Germline CDR1 reads MRHNA; CDR2 reads SNTAGT. The ends were cut back, 4 bases at V and 4 bases at J, with 16 bases in the middle. The CDR3 length is 15 residues. CDR3 amino acids: CASSVRGGWGTEAFF. As DNA, the CDR3 is TGTGCCAGCAGTGTTCGGGGGGGCTGGGGCACTGAAGCTTTCTTT.

The genes are TRBV30 and TRBJ2-5; TRBD1 aligns across 10 bases. V lost 4 bases to trimming and J lost 2 bases; unmatched junction nucleotides: 10. This CDR3 is built from 16 residues. The germline V gene encodes CDR1 GTSNPN and CDR2 SVGIG (reference sequence). The CDR3 protein is CAWNSPRDRGQETQYF. In DNA form, the CDR3 reads TGTGCCTGGAACTCCCCCAGGGACAGGGGACAAGAGACCCAGTACTTC.

The chain carries TRBV7-3 and TRBJ2-1; a possible D gene is TRBD2 (5 bases). Germline-derived CDR1 and CDR2 are SGHTA and FQGTGA. V dropped 5 bases and J dropped 2 bases, with 13 bases sitting between them. The CDR3 has 15 amino acids. CDR3 DNA: TGTGCCAGCAGCCCTAGTACGGGGACCTACAATGAGCAGTTCTTC. The encoded protein is CASSPSTGTYNEQFF.

This sequence joins TRBV28 and TRBJ2-7, with 11 bases fitting TRBD2. J was trimmed by 2 bases and V by 4 bases; bases with no gene match: 4. Germline CDR1 and CDR2: MDHEN and SYDVKM. This CDR3 region has 15 residues. CDR3 bases: TGTGCCAGCAGTTCCCCGACTAGCGGGGCCTACGAGCAGTACTTC. Encoded protein: CASSSPTSGAYEQYF.

This chain joins TRBV9 and TRBJ2-5, with TRBD2 identical over 10 bases. There are 14 residues in the CDR3. Losses at the gene ends were 2 bases for V and 7 bases for J; bases not matched to a gene: 5. From germline, CDR1 is SGDLS and CDR2 YYNGEE. CDR3 nucleotide sequence: TGTGCCAGCAGCGTCGGACTAGCGGCAGCGACCCAGTACTTC. Translating gives CASSVGLAAATQYF.

CDR3 amino acids: CASRPMVANTGELFF. As DNA, the CDR3 is TGTGCCAGCAGACCTATGGTCGCGAACACCGGGGAGCTGTTTTTT. The chain is built from TRBV6-1 and TRBJ2-2, with D unresolved. V lost 6 bases, J lost 0 bases, and 11 bases lay in between. The CDR3 runs 15 residues. Germline V gene lookup returns CDR1 MNHNS and CDR2 SASEGT.

The chain is built from TRBV18 and TRBJ1-5; the D is unclear. This CDR3 comprises 13 residues. Trimming shortened V by 4 bases and J by 6 bases, and 10 bases separated the two germline ends. The V gene's germline CDR1 is KGHSH and CDR2 LQKENI. CDR3 sequence (DNA): TGTGCCAGCTCACTGAAGGGCGGTCAGCCCCAGCATTTT. It encodes CASSLKGGQPQHF.

This chain uses TRBV5-4 with TRBJ1-2, with 8 nucleotides matching TRBD1. This CDR3 is 14 amino acids long. V was clipped by 4 bases and J by 3 bases; unmatched bases: 5. Germline V gene lookup returns CDR1 SGHNT and CDR2 YYREEE (reference sequence). CDR3 sequence (DNA): TGTGCCAGCAGCAAGGCGGACAGGGACTATGGCTACACCTTC. This gives the protein CASSKADRDYGYTF.

The chain combines TRBV5-1 with TRBJ2-5; 11 bases fit TRBD2. CDR1 is SGHRS, CDR2 YFSETQ, per germline. The V gene end was trimmed by 0 bases and the J gene end by 5 bases; junction bases not matched to a gene: 6. The length of the CDR3 is 16 residues. The CDR3 nucleotides read TGCGCCAGCAGCTTGGTACTAGCGGGGGCGGTGGAGACCCAGTACTTC. It codes for CASSLVLAGAVETQYF.

The gene calls are TRBV27 and TRBJ2-7; tentatively, D is TRBD1 (5 bases). V lost 3 bases, J lost 2 bases, and 11 bases lay in between. CDR1 and CDR2 from the germline V gene are MNHEY and SMNVEV (reference sequence). The CDR3 runs to 14 residues. CDR3 region: CASSLGPRAYEQYF. CDR3 nucleotide sequence: TGTGCCAGCAGTTTGGGGCCAAGGGCCTACGAGCAGTACTTC.

Remarks on this clone: The germline gene is not matched at one end of the junction; a read error may be the cause. The chain recombines TRBV7-3 with TRBJ2-1; D gene ambiguous. There are 13 residues in the CDR3. The germline CDR1 and CDR2 sequences are SGHTA and FQGTGA. As DNA, the CDR3 is TGTGCCAGCAGTTTAGGCTCCAACAATGAGCAGTTCTTC. Protein sequence: CASSLGSNNEQFF.

This clone was picked up one time. V usage is TRBV6-4 and J usage is TRBJ1-1; TRBD1 agrees at 8 bases. J gave up 11 bases and V 2 bases, and 4 bases lay outside the gene matches. The CDR3 consists of 12 residues. Germline loops: CDR1 MRHNA, CDR2 SNTAGT. The CDR3 is CASSDRTGHAFF. DNA for the CDR3: TGTGCCAGCAGTGACCGGACAGGGCACGCTTTCTTT.

This clone was seen more than once but under ten times. The V call is TRBV7-9, the J call TRBJ2-7; D tentatively reads TRBD1 or TRBD2 (6 bases each). The CDR3 extends over 18 amino acids. V shed 1 base and J shed 0 bases, with 19 bases lying between them. Germline V gene lookup returns CDR1 SEHNR and CDR2 FQNEAQ (reference sequence). The CDR3: CASSLEGGAGVGSYEQYF. The CDR3 region has the DNA TGTGCCAGCAGCTTAGAGGGGGGTGCAGGGGTCGGCTCCTACGAGCAGTACTTC. The variable domain in full, completed from reference TRBV7-9 and TRBJ2-7, reads DTGVSQNPRHKITKRGQNVTFRCDPISEHNRLYWYRQTLGQGPEFLTYFQNEAQLEKSRLLSDRFSAERPKGSFSTLEIQRTEQGDSAMYLCASSLEGGAGVGSYEQYFGPGTRLTVT.

Turning to this clone: The sample has other DNA sequences that encode this CDR3 too. The chain carries TRBV2 and TRBJ1-1; D gene unclear. The CDR3 spans 13 residues. V was pared by 6 bases and J by 0 bases, with 8 bases between. CDR1 SNHLY and CDR2 FYNNEI come from the germline V gene. CDR3 residues: CASSESVNTEAFF. CDR3 coding DNA: TGTGCCAGCAGCGAATCCGTGAACACTGAAGCTTTCTTT.

This chain joins TRBV15 and TRBJ2-2; D is perhaps TRBD2 (5 bases). Per germline, CDR1 LNHNV and CDR2 YYDKDF (reference sequence). The CDR3 is 16 amino acids. V was clipped by 1 base and J by 1 base, with 10 bases between them. CDR3 coding DNA: TGTGCCACCAGCAGAGCGGGGTCTCTGAACACCGGGGAGCTGTTTTTT. Translated, it gives CATSRAGSLNTGELFF.

The chain couples TRBV29-1 to TRBJ2-7, with D possibly TRBD1 on 7 matching bases. Trimming removed 4 bases from V and 2 bases from J, with 18 bases in between. The germline CDR1 and CDR2 sequences are SQVTM and ANQGSEA. CDR3 length equals 15 residues. CDR3 sequence (DNA): TGCAGCGTTGTCACCCGGGGGACAGACCCCTACGAGCAGTACTTC. This codes for CSVVTRGTDPYEQYF.

The rearrangement links TRBV9 to TRBJ2-2; 10 bases match TRBD1. The CDR3 runs to 16 residues. Germline V gene data show CDR1 as SGDLS and CDR2 as YYNGEE. Losses at the gene ends were 7 bases for V and 6 bases for J; bases not matched to a gene: 12. This CDR3 reads CASSRDRGIGAGELFF. CDR3 in DNA: TGTGCCAGCTCCCGGGACAGGGGAATCGGGGCCGGGGAGCTGTTTTTT. The whole variable domain, remainder taken from reference TRBV9 and TRBJ2-2, is DSGVTQTPKHLITATGQRVTLRCSPRSGDLSVYWYQQSLDQGLQFLIQYYNGEERAKGNILERFSAQQFPDLHSELNLSSLELGDSALYFCASSRDRGIGAGELFFGEGSRLTVL.

The chain links TRBV4-1 to TRBJ2-4, with D maybe TRBD2 (5 bases). The CDR3 has 17 residues. Trimming removed 1 base at V and 0 bases at J, with 13 bases between. CDR1 and CDR2 (germline): MGHRA, YSYEKL. The CDR3 spells CASSQAPDYLAKNIQYF. DNA of the CDR3: TGCGCCAGCAGCCAAGCCCCCGACTATCTAGCCAAAAACATTCAGTACTTC.

This rearrangement joins TRBV5-1 to TRBJ1-1; tentatively, D is TRBD1 (5 bases). Trimming pared 0 bases from V and 5 bases from J, leaving 14 bases between. Germline-derived CDR1 and CDR2 are SGHRS and YFSETQ. This CDR3 region has 15 residues. The CDR3 loop reads CASSLAQGSRTEAFF. In DNA, the CDR3 is TGCGCCAGCAGCTTGGCCCAGGGAAGCAGGACTGAAGCTTTCTTT. Together with reference TRBV5-1 and TRBJ1-1, the CDR3 gives the full variable domain: KAGVTQTPRYLIKTRGQQVTLSCSPISGHRSVSWYQQTPGQGLQFLFEYFSETQRNKGNFPGRFSGRQFSNSRSEMNVSTLELGDSALYLCASSLAQGSRTEAFFGQGTRLTVV.

V usage is TRBV2 and J usage is TRBJ2-7, with 7 bases lining up with TRBD1. V dropped 5 bases and J dropped 12; count of bases not matched to a gene: 16. The CDR3 sequence is 14 residues long. Germline lookup yields CDR1 SNHLY and CDR2 FYNNEI. The CDR3 spells CASSMRQGSAKGYF. The CDR3 coding sequence is TGTGCCAGCAGTATGAGACAGGGCTCGGCAAAGGGGTACTTC.